The next 12 T cell receptor beta chains were all read from a single sample in a study of cytomegalovirus exposure and HLA in healthy donors. Primers included in the PCR were 60 Vbeta and 13 Jbeta primers. Repertoires were generated with immunoSEQ multiplex PCR, while TCRdb's copy carries only in-frame clones and drops some. Here the sample spans approximately 220,000 clones, over 60% being singletons. Sequenced input: PBMCs. The receptors here all came from a male donor in good health and CMV-seronegative.

The V call is TRBV4-2, the J call TRBJ2-1, with TRBD2 identical over 12 bases. Germline-derived CDR1 and CDR2 are LGHNA and YNFKEQ. J lost 4 bases, V lost 5 bases, and 9 bases had no gene match. The CDR3 totals 17 residues. CDR3 sequence reads: CASSVPSGGESYNEQFF. The DNA of the CDR3 is TGTGCCAGCAGCGTGCCTAGCGGGGGGGAGTCGTACAATGAGCAGTTCTTC.

The chain recombines TRBV7-2 with TRBJ2-3; 11 nucleotides align to TRBD2. V was pared by 5 bases and J by 1 base, with 5 bases of the junction left unmatched. The CDR3 runs to 16 residues. The germline V gene encodes CDR1 SGHTA and CDR2 FQGNSA. The CDR3 nucleotides are TGTGCCAGCAGCGTAACTAGCGGGGGAGGCACAGATACGCAGTATTTT. It codes for CASSVTSGGGTDTQYF. Complete variable domain (other parts from reference TRBV7-2 and TRBJ2-3): GAGVSQSPSNKVTEKGKDVELRCDPISGHTALYWYRQSLGQGLEFLIYFQGNSAPDKSGLPSDRFSAERTGGSVSTLTIQRTQQEDSAVYLCASSVTSGGGTDTQYFGPGTRLTVL.

This chain connects TRBV9 to TRBJ1-6; a weak D match, TRBD1 (6 bases). The CDR3 is made up of 16 amino acids. V shed 3 bases and J shed 8 bases, with 18 bases lying between them. In germline, CDR1 is SGDLS, CDR2 YYNGEE. CDR3 sequence: CASSASVGGGDSPLHF. The CDR3, as DNA: TGTGCCAGCAGCGCCTCAGTAGGGGGTGGGGATTCACCCCTCCACTTT.

This chain links TRBV27 with TRBJ2-2; 8 bases line up with TRBD1. The CDR3 runs 15 residues. The ends lost 6 bases at V and 4 bases at J; junction bases unmatched: 7. In germline, CDR1 is MNHEY, CDR2 SMNVEV (reference sequence). The CDR3 here is CASRDRVVGTGELFF. The DNA for the CDR3 is TGTGCCAGCAGGGACAGGGTCGTAGGCACCGGGGAGCTGTTTTTT.

The V and J genes are TRBV18 and TRBJ2-7; 9 bases fit TRBD1. The V gene end was trimmed by 1 base and the J gene end by 3 bases; junction bases not matched to a gene: 7. Germline values: CDR1 KGHSH, CDR2 LQKENI. The CDR3 covers 16 residues. CDR3 nucleotides: TGTGCCAGCTCACCACGTGGGGACAGGGTAAGCTACGAGCAGTACTTC. Translated, it gives CASSPRGDRVSYEQYF.

This clone was found once. The V call is TRBV5-1, the J call TRBJ2-3, with 11 bases aligning to TRBD2. Per the germline V gene, CDR1 is SGHRS and CDR2 is YFSETQ. J gave up 4 bases and V 6 bases, and 7 bases lay outside the gene matches. This CDR3 comprises 15 residues. This chain's CDR3 is CASKIAGGPSDTQYF. In DNA form, the CDR3 reads TGCGCCAGCAAAATAGCGGGGGGGCCCTCAGATACGCAGTATTTT.

Only a few counts were recorded for this clone. V gene TRBV4-1 combines with J gene TRBJ2-7; D perhaps matches TRBD2 (7 bases). The CDR3 spans 13 residues. The germline CDR1 and CDR2 sequences are MGHRA and YSYEKL. The V and J ends lost 0 bases and 9 bases respectively, with 12 bases between them. CDR3 bases: TGCGCCAGCAGCCAAGAGGGGGGGGGCGCGCAGTACTTC. It translates to CASSQEGGGAQYF.

The chain links TRBV2 to TRBJ1-3; D unresolved. Between the trimmed V and J ends, which lost 4 bases and 0 bases, there was a span of 10 bases. Looked up from germline, CDR1 is SNHLY and CDR2 is FYNNEI. The CDR3 contains 15 residues. The CDR3 reads CASSGLRVSGNTIYF. The CDR3 region has the DNA TGTGCCAGCAGTGGACTTCGGGTCTCTGGAAACACCATATATTTT. The full variable domain, rest sourced from reference TRBV2 and TRBJ1-3, is EPEVTQTPSHQVTQMGQEVILRCVPISNHLYFYWYRQILGQKVEFLVSFYNNEISEKSEIFDDQFSVERPDGSNFTLKIRSTKLEDSAMYFCASSGLRVSGNTIYFGEGSWLTVV.

The chain has TRBV5-4 and TRBJ1-1; perhaps TRBD1 as D (5 bases). The V and J ends lost 3 bases and 6 bases respectively, with 9 bases between them. The germline V gene has CDR1 SGHNT and CDR2 YYREEE (reference sequence). The CDR3 runs 12 residues. In DNA form, the CDR3 reads TGTGCCAGCAGCTATCAGGGTTCTGAAGCTTTCTTT. Translated: CASSYQGSEAFF. The full variable domain, with the rest looked up from reference TRBV5-4 and TRBJ1-1, is ETGVTQSPTHLIKTRGQQVTLRCSSQSGHNTVSWYQQALGQGPQFIFQYYREEENGRGNFPPRFSGLQFPNYSSELNVNALELDDSALYLCASSYQGSEAFFGQGTRLTVV.

The V call is TRBV5-1, the J call TRBJ2-5; TRBD2 matches at 9 bases. Trimming removed 0 bases from V and 7 bases from J; junction bases left unmatched: 10. This CDR3 contains 16 residues. From germline, CDR1 is SGHRS and CDR2 YFSETQ. CDR3: CASSLGGAGGSGTQYF. The CDR3 region has the DNA TGCGCCAGCAGCTTGGGCGGAGCGGGGGGCTCAGGGACCCAGTACTTC.

The genes are TRBV30 and TRBJ1-1; TRBD1 aligns across 7 bases. The CDR3 has 13 amino acids. Germline V CDR1 and CDR2: GTSNPN, SVGIG (reference sequence). The V gene end was trimmed by 3 bases and the J gene end by 2 bases; junction bases not matched to a gene: 3. The CDR3 here is CAWRRQGNTEAFF. Here the CDR3 DNA reads TGTGCCTGGAGGAGACAGGGCAACACTGAAGCTTTCTTT.

The chain recombines TRBV7-9 with TRBJ2-7; D might be TRBD2 (6 bases). The CDR3 length is 14 residues. Trimming removed 5 bases from V and 5 bases from J, with 16 bases in between. Per germline, CDR1 SEHNR and CDR2 FQNEAQ (reference sequence). CDR3 DNA sequence: TGTGCCAGCAGCCCAAGGAGGGCAAAGGACGAGCAGTACTTC. This gives the protein CASSPRRAKDEQYF.